This T cell receptor beta chain is drawn from a study of blood T cell repertoires in COVID-19. Original data processing: By means of reference gene primer amplification, nucleated cell counts were estimated. Profiled with immunoSEQ multiplex PCR; TCRdb holds only in-frame clones, not every one. Clone size and the V and J calls come from that table; the DNA yielded D and trimming. The sample lists some 260,000 clones, approximately 88% occurring once. Seattle's cohort entered during active infection and was followed longitudinally. The junction had 9 bases not matched to a gene; V was cut back by 2 bases and J by 0 bases. The germline gives CDR1 LGHNA, CDR2 YSLEER. The CDR3 extends over 19 amino acids.

This TCR derives from a woman aged 25 to 39 with COVID-19, enrolled during active disease. This chain connects TRBV4-3 to TRBJ2-3; 12 bases align to TRBD2. The sample consisted of peripheral blood. CDR3 in amino acids: CASSQRLAGAGRSTDTQYF. CDR3 bases: TGCGCCAGCAGCCAACGACTAGCGGGGGCCGGGCGGAGCACAGATACGCAGTATTTT.